This passage covers 7 T cell receptor beta chains from one sample sequenced in a study of beta chain features in type 1 diabetes. Study conclusions and caveats: Significant though moderate, a shortening of TCRB CDR3s appeared in all four CD4+ subsets of Type 1 diabetes patients.

These receptors are not linked to any known antigen. The whole isolated RNA underwent reverse transcription, so sequencing captured expressed TCRB transcripts. Measured with immunoSEQ multiplex PCR; TCRdb has only the in-frame clones, and not every one. The sample contains approximately 600,000 clones, roughly an eighth of which appear only once. Sequenced material: naive CD4+ T cells from blood. These receptor sequences come from a young man with type 1 diabetes.

The sample holds a few counts of this clone. The V gene is TRBV18, the J gene TRBJ1-2; 7 nucleotides agree with TRBD1. V shed 0 bases, J shed 3 bases, and the junction held 7 bases outside the gene matches. Per the germline V gene, CDR1 is KGHSH and CDR2 is LQKENI. CDR3 length: 16 amino acids. This CDR3 is CASSPPSTGPYYGYTF. In DNA form, the CDR3 reads TGTGCCAGCTCACCACCTTCGACAGGGCCATACTATGGCTACACCTTC.

The chain is built from TRBV9 and TRBJ2-1; 9 nucleotides agree with TRBD1. Germline loops: CDR1 SGDLS, CDR2 YYNGEE. The CDR3 runs to 15 residues. V dropped 4 bases and J dropped 2; count of bases not matched to a gene: 4. The CDR3 DNA follows: TGTGCCAGCAGCCCAGGGACAGGGCCCTACAATGAGCAGTTCTTC. Its translation is CASSPGTGPYNEQFF.

There are a few counts of this clone. The chain employs TRBV2 and TRBJ1-4; TRBD1 aligns across 8 bases. V trimming: 5 bases; J trimming: 8 bases; junction bases outside the gene matches: 4. The CDR3 spans 13 residues. The germline CDR1 and CDR2 sequences are SNHLY and FYNNEI. The DNA of the CDR3 is TGTGCCAGCAGTCAGGGGGCTTCGGAAAAACTGTTTTTT. Protein product: CASSQGASEKLFF.

J is TRBJ2-3 and V is TRBV5-4, with D unclear. The CDR3 runs to 14 residues. V lost 0 bases and J lost 1, with 6 bases in between. Germline CDR1 is SGHNT and CDR2 is YYREEE (reference sequence). The CDR3 coding sequence is TGTGCCAGCAGCTTGGATACAGGCACAGATACGCAGTATTTT. It translates to CASSLDTGTDTQYF.

In its sample, this clone was seen a few times. The chain employs TRBV6-5 and TRBJ2-1, with 7 bases aligning to TRBD2. J gave up 3 bases and V 4 bases, and 9 bases lay outside the gene matches. The germline gives CDR1 MNHEY, CDR2 SVGAGI. This CDR3 region has 16 residues. The CDR3 reads CASSSSGRGFYNEQFF. Written as DNA, the CDR3 is TGTGCCAGCAGTTCCTCGGGGCGGGGGTTCTACAATGAGCAGTTCTTC.

This clone was picked up a small number of times. V is TRBV7-2 and J is TRBJ2-5; a weak D match, TRBD2 (7 bases). The V gene lost 6 bases and the J gene lost 5 bases, with 10 bases spanning the gap. Germline-derived CDR1 and CDR2 are SGHTA and FQGNSA. The CDR3 is 12 residues long. This CDR3 is CASSGGGETQYF. For the CDR3, the DNA is TGTGCCAGCAGTGGCGGGGGCGAGACCCAGTACTTC.

The V gene is TRBV23-1, the J gene TRBJ1-2; D is perhaps TRBD1 (5 bases). TRBV23-1 falls under the ORF class, with uncertain function. V was pared by 0 bases and J by 4 bases, with 18 bases between. This CDR3 is built from 17 residues. DNA for the CDR3: TGCGCCAGCAGTCAATCGATGGGGACCCGAAGAGGCTATGGCTACACCTTC. It translates to CASSQSMGTRRGYGYTF.